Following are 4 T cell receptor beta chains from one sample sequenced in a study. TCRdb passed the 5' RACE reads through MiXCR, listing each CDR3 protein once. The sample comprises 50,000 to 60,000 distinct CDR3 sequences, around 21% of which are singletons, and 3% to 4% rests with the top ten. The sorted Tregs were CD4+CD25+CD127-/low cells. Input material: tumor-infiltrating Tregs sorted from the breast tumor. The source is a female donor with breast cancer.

In DNA form, the CDR3 reads TGTGCCAGAAGCCCAGCCATATATAGCAATCAGCCCCAGCATTTT. This encodes CARSPAIYSNQPQHF. The chain uses TRBV5-3 and TRBJ1-5; D ambiguous. TRBV5-3 is placed among ORFs of uncertain function. The V end was cut by 4 bases, the J end by 0 bases, with 11 bases between. This CDR3 has 15 residues.

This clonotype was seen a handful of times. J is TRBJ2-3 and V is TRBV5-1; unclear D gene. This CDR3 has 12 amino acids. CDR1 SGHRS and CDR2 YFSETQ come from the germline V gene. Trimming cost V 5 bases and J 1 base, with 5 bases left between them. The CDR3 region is CASRRGTDTQYF. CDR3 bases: TGCGCCAGCAGAAGGGGCACAGATACGCAGTATTTT. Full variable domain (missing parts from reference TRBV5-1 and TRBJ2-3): KAGVTQTPRYLIKTRGQQVTLSCSPISGHRSVSWYQQTPGQGLQFLFEYFSETQRNKGNFPGRFSGRQFSNSRSEMNVSTLELGDSALYLCASRRGTDTQYFGPGTRLTVL.

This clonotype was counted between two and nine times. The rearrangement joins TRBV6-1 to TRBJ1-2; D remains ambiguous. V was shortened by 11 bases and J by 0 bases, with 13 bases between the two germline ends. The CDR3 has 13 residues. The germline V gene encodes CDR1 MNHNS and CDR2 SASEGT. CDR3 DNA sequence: TGTGCCGTTTCGACACTGACTAACTATGGCTACACCTTC. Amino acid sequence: CAVSTLTNYGYTF.

The CDR3 sequence is CASSQGPSNTEAFF. The CDR3 DNA reads as TGTGCCAGCAGCCAAGGACCGTCGAACACTGAAGCTTTCTTT. This rearrangement joins TRBV3-1 to TRBJ1-1; D not certain. Trimming removed 1 base at V and 1 base at J, with 7 bases between. Germline V gives CDR1 LGHDT, CDR2 YNNKEL (reference sequence). The CDR3 runs 14 residues.